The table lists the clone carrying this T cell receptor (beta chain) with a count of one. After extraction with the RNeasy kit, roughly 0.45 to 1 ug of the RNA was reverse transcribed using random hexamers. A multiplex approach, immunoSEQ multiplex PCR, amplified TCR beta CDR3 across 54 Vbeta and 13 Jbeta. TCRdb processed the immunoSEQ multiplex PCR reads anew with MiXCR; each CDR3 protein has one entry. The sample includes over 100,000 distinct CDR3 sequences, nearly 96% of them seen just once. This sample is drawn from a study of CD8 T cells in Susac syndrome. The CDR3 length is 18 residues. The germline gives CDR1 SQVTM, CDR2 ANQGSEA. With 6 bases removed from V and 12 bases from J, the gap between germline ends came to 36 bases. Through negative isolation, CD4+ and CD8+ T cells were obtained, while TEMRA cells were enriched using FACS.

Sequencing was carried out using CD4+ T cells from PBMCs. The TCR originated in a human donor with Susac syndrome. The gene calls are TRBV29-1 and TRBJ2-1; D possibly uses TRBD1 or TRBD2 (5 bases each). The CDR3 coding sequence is TGCAGCGTGAGAGAGGGGCTAGTAGCAAACCTTGGGGTTGGCGGGCAGTTCTTC. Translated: CSVREGLVANLGVGGQFF.